Below are 21 T cell receptor beta chains sequenced from a single sample in a study of cytomegalovirus exposure and HLA in healthy donors. PCR used 60 Vbeta primers and 13 Jbeta primers. The data were produced by immunoSEQ multiplex PCR, yet TCRdb's version contains in-frame clones alone and is incomplete. This table holds roughly 100,000 clones. Sequenced sample: PBMCs. The receptors were sampled from a man aged 50 to 59 in good health and CMV-seropositive.

The J gene is TRBJ2-7, the V gene TRBV23-1, with D perhaps TRBD2 (5 bases). TRBV23-1 is recorded as an ORF, its role being uncertain. Trimming stripped 8 bases from V and 1 base from J, with 15 bases between. The CDR3 runs 14 residues. As DNA, the CDR3 is TGCGCCAGCCGGATGGGAGTCCCGTCCTACGAGCAGTACGTC. It codes for CASRMGVPSYEQYV.

With regard to this clone: One end of the junction is discordant with germline, which a read error may explain. The chain carries TRBV5-1 and TRBJ2-1, with 12 bases lining up with TRBD2. CDR3 length equals 18 residues. Germline lookup yields CDR1 SGHRS and CDR2 YFSETQ. The CDR3 sequence: CASSLGLAGGPSDNEQFF. The DNA of the CDR3 is TGCGCCAGCAGCTTAGGTCTAGCGGGAGGGCCCTCCGACAATGAGCAGTTCTTC.

The chain combines TRBV11-2 with TRBJ1-4; maybe TRBD1 (5 bases). The CDR3 covers 18 residues. In germline, CDR1 is SGHAT, CDR2 FQNNGV. V dropped 5 bases and J dropped 6 bases, with 25 bases sitting between them. The CDR3: CASSPTTGTGEDDEKLFF. The CDR3 coding sequence is TGTGCCAGCAGCCCTACCACCGGGACGGGGGAGGATGATGAAAAACTGTTTTTT.

The chain uses TRBV7-9 and TRBJ2-3; TRBD2 matches at 7 bases. Unmatched junction bases numbered 16, after V lost 7 bases and J lost 3 bases. This CDR3 contains 17 residues. Germline CDR1 is SEHNR and CDR2 is FQNEAQ (reference sequence). The CDR3 nucleotides read TGTGCCAGCACCCCCCCAATGGGAACTAGCGTTACAGATACGCAGTATTTT. Its translation: CASTPPMGTSVTDTQYF.

This rearrangement joins TRBV7-2 to TRBJ2-5; 7 bases fit TRBD1. The trim removed 5 bases at V and 0 bases at J, leaving 3 bases unmatched. The CDR3 covers 14 residues. From germline, CDR1 is SGHTA and CDR2 FQGNSA. The CDR3 nucleotides are TGTGCCAGCAGCCTGGACAGGCACCAAGAGACCCAGTACTTC. Amino acid sequence: CASSLDRHQETQYF.

The J gene is TRBJ1-2, the V gene TRBV7-2; weak D call: TRBD1 (5 bases). The CDR3 totals 14 residues. CDR1 and CDR2 from the germline V gene are SGHTA and FQGNSA. V lost 4 bases to trimming and J lost 6 bases, with 15 bases between them. The chain's CDR3 is CASSSGWQRNGYTF. The CDR3 DNA reads as TGTGCCAGCAGCTCAGGGTGGCAACGCAATGGCTACACCTTC.

The chain employs TRBV9 and TRBJ2-3; D perhaps matches TRBD2 (6 bases). This CDR3 has 16 amino acids. Trimming shortened V by 0 bases and J by 0 bases, and 11 bases separated the two germline ends. Germline lookup yields CDR1 SGDLS and CDR2 YYNGEE. The CDR3 bases are TGTGCCAGCAGCGTAGGGGCTAGCGTAAGCACAGATACGCAGTATTTT. Its translation: CASSVGASVSTDTQYF.

The chain joins TRBV7-9 to TRBJ1-1; 8 nucleotides agree with TRBD1. CDR3 size: 15 residues. CDR1 is SEHNR, CDR2 FQNEAQ, per germline (reference sequence). Trimming removed 3 bases from V and 5 bases from J; junction bases left unmatched: 8. CDR3 nucleotides: TGTGCCAGCAGCTTTATTGGGACAGGCCTAACTGAAGCTTTCTTT. Protein sequence: CASSFIGTGLTEAFF.

A remark on this clone: At one end, the junction sequence differs from germline, possibly due to a read error. V usage is TRBV7-7 and J usage is TRBJ2-1, with 7 bases that match TRBD2. This CDR3 is 17 amino acids long. Germline CDR1 SSHAT, CDR2 FNYEAQ (reference sequence). The chain's CDR3 is CASSFGPSGRAYNEQFF. DNA for the CDR3: TGTGCTAGCAGCTTTGGTCCTAGCGGACGAGCTTACAATGAGCAGTTCTTC.

The gene calls are TRBV9 and TRBJ2-1, with TRBD2 matching over 7 bases. There are 16 residues in the CDR3. Germline loops: CDR1 SGDLS, CDR2 YYNGEE. Trimming removed 3 bases from V and 0 bases from J; junction bases left unmatched: 6. This chain's CDR3 is CASSAKWGGSYNEQFF. The CDR3 nucleotides read TGTGCCAGCAGCGCCAAGTGGGGGGGCTCCTACAATGAGCAGTTCTTC.

The chain couples TRBV10-3 to TRBJ1-1; no clear D. CDR3 length: 15 residues. Germline CDR1 reads ENHRY; CDR2 reads SYGVKD. V gave up 4 bases and J gave up 6 bases, with 18 bases separating them. The CDR3: CAISGRQSGSAEAFF. The CDR3 DNA follows: TGTGCCATCAGTGGGCGACAATCCGGATCGGCTGAAGCTTTCTTT.

The J gene is TRBJ1-1, the V gene TRBV5-1, with TRBD1 identical over 7 bases. Germline assignment: CDR1 SGHRS and CDR2 YFSETQ. The CDR3 length is 13 residues. Germline trimming cut 2 bases from V and 6 bases from J; bases unmatched to any gene: 4. The CDR3 DNA sequence: TGCGCCAGCAGCTTCGAGGGGGCGGCTGAAGCTTTCTTT. The encoded protein is CASSFEGAAEAFF.

The V gene is TRBV2, the J gene TRBJ1-2; D is possibly TRBD1 (5 bases). CDR3 length: 12 amino acids. V lost 7 bases, J lost 10 bases, and 16 bases lay in between. Germline V gene lookup returns CDR1 SNHLY and CDR2 FYNNEI. The CDR3 spells CASILGGEDYTF. The CDR3 DNA is TGTGCCAGCATCCTTGGGGGGGAAGACTACACCTTC.

The chain has TRBV6-7 and TRBJ1-1, with 7 bases fitting TRBD1. TRBV6-7 counts as an open reading frame of uncertain function. J gave up 5 bases and V 2 bases, and 8 bases lay outside the gene matches. This CDR3 is built from 15 residues. As DNA, the CDR3 is TGTGCCAGCAGTTACCGGGACAGAGAAAAAACTGAAGCTTTCTTT. Its translation is CASSYRDREKTEAFF.

CDR3 amino acids: CASSLSASGRDNEQFF. The CDR3 nucleotides read TGTGCCAGCAGTTTATCCGCTAGCGGGAGGGACAATGAGCAGTTCTTC. The chain couples TRBV28 to TRBJ2-1; 12 bases are a match to TRBD2. CDR3 size: 16 residues. The trim removed 1 base at V and 5 bases at J, leaving 3 bases unmatched. The germline V gene has CDR1 MDHEN and CDR2 SYDVKM.

This rearrangement joins TRBV4-2 to TRBJ2-7; D ambiguous. V lost 0 bases to trimming and J lost 0 bases, with 9 bases between them. The CDR3 totals 15 residues. Germline values: CDR1 LGHNA, CDR2 YNFKEQ. CDR3 in DNA: TGTGCCAGCAGCCAAGAAGACCGGAGCTCCTACGAGCAGTACTTC. It is translated as CASSQEDRSSYEQYF.

The CDR3 region has the DNA TGTGCCATCAGTGAGTCGCAGGGGGTCTTCACTGAAGCTTTCTTT. Translation gives CAISESQGVFTEAFF. V and J are TRBV10-3 and TRBJ1-1; 7 bases fit TRBD1. Germline V gives CDR1 ENHRY, CDR2 SYGVKD. With 0 bases clipped from V and 4 bases from J, the junction kept 5 bases outside the gene matches. This CDR3 is 15 amino acids long.

The chain recombines TRBV7-9 with TRBJ2-1, with unresolved D. This CDR3 is 11 amino acids long. Germline V gene sequence: CDR1 SEHNR, CDR2 FQNEAQ (reference sequence). V was shortened by 5 bases and J by 7 bases, with 6 bases between the two germline ends. The CDR3 coding sequence is TGTGCCAGCAGCCACGGTAATGAGCAGTTCTTC. Protein sequence: CASSHGNEQFF.

The chain's CDR3 is CAWDRDRGLDEQYF. In DNA, the CDR3 is TGTGCCTGGGACAGAGACAGGGGGCTGGACGAGCAGTACTTC. The rearrangement joins TRBV30 to TRBJ2-7; TRBD1 matches at 10 bases. Germline CDR1 and CDR2: GTSNPN and SVGIG (reference sequence). With 5 bases clipped from V and 5 bases from J, the junction kept 9 bases outside the gene matches. This CDR3 spans 14 amino acids.

The chain couples TRBV15 to TRBJ1-2; 7 bases map to TRBD1. J gave up 3 bases and V 3 bases, and 10 bases lay outside the gene matches. Germline CDR1 is LNHNV and CDR2 is YYDKDF (reference sequence). The CDR3 consists of 16 residues. DNA for the CDR3: TGTGCCACCAGCAGGAGTAGGACAGGAGGGCACTATGGCTACACCTTC. Its translation is CATSRSRTGGHYGYTF.

The chain uses TRBV6-5 and TRBJ1-1; 7 positions match TRBD1. Germline loops: CDR1 MNHEY, CDR2 SVGAGI. The CDR3 has 14 amino acids. The V and J ends lost 3 bases and 3 bases, in that order; junction bases with no gene match: 4. The CDR3 DNA reads as TGTGCCAGCAGTTATTCTACAGGGGACACTGAAGCTTTCTTT. It codes for CASSYSTGDTEAFF.